This paragraph covers one T cell receptor beta chain sequence. The antigen remains unidentified. 13 Jbeta primers and 60 Vbeta primers were used for the PCR. The method was immunoSEQ multiplex PCR; TCRdb's version includes in-frame clones alone and lacks a portion of them. The sample yields a few hundred thousand clones, about 85% seen once. The data belong to a study of cytomegalovirus exposure and HLA in healthy donors. Study-level points and caveats: The availability of immune exposure information extended only to CMV serostatus.

Germline-derived CDR1 and CDR2 are SQVTM and ANQGSEA. The V end lost 7 bases, the J end lost 7 bases, and 19 bases lay between the germline ends. The CDR3 has 13 amino acids. This receptor was taken from a woman in her forties or fifties in good health and CMV-seropositive. The chain employs TRBV29-1 and TRBJ1-1; D possibly corresponds to TRBD1 (5 bases). Material for sequencing was PBMCs. As DNA, the CDR3 is TGCAGCGACTCACACCGCCGTCAGGGTGAAGCTTTCTTT. Residues: CSDSHRRQGEAFF. Full variable domain (outside the CDR3, taken from reference TRBV29-1 and TRBJ1-1): SAVISQKPSRDICQRGTSLTIQCQVDSQVTMMFWYRQQPGQSLTLIATANQGSEATYESGFVIDKFPISRPNLTFSTLTVSNMSPEDSSIYLCSDSHRRQGEAFFGQGTRLTVV.